This TCR beta chain was profiled in a study of cytomegalovirus exposure and HLA in healthy donors. Study background: An early data release held some 85 million unique TCRs from HLA-typed donors. Study-level results: Diagnosis of cytomegalovirus status made by the classifier reportedly showed high specificity and sensitivity. Cytomegalovirus-associated TCR beta chains were listed, numbering 164.

To note about this clone: Antigen specificity is unknown.

The CDR3 extends over 18 amino acids. With V trimmed by 4 bases and J by 0 bases, 9 bases remained unmatched. Germline CDR1 reads LNHDA; CDR2 reads SQIVND (reference sequence). The PCR ran on 60 Vbeta and 13 Jbeta primers. Sequencing was performed with immunoSEQ multiplex PCR; in TCRdb, only in-frame clones are kept and a portion is missing. The table lists 35,000 to 45,000 clones, roughly 90% of them singletons, with approximately 2.5% in the top ten. This clonotype was sampled from a young woman in good health and CMV-seronegative. This chain uses TRBV19 with TRBJ1-3; 10 nucleotides match TRBD1. Sequenced input: PBMCs. Here the CDR3 DNA reads TGTGCCAGTAGTACTCCTCCGGGACAGGGGCCCTCTGGAAACACCATATATTTT. It codes for CASSTPPGQGPSGNTIYF.